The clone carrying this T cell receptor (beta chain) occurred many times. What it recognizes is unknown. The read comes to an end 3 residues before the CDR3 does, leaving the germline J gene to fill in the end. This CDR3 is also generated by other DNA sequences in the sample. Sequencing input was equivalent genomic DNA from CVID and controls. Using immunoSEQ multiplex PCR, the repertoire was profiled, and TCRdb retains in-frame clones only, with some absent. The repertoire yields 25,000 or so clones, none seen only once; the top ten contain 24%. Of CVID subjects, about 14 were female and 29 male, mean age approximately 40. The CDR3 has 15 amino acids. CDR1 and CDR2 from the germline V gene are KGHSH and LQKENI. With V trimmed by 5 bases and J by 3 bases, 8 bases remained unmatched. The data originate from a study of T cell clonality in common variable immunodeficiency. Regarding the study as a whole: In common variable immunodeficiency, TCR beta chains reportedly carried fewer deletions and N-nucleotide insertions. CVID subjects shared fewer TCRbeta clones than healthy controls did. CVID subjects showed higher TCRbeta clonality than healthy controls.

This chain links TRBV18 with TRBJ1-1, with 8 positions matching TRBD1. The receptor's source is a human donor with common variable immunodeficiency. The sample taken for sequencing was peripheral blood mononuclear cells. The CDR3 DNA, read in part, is TGTGCCAGCTCATCACGCCCGGGACAGGACACTGAA. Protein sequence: CASSSRPGQDTE. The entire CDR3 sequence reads CASSSRPGQDTEAFF.